This T cell receptor beta chain was captured in a study of blood T cell repertoires in COVID-19. Study-wide background: Sites across the United States, Italy and Spain contributed samples from acute and convalescent COVID-19. The analysed material was cDNA or gDNA that came from T cells, B-cell-depleted T cells, or PBMCs.

There are 16 residues in the CDR3. The germline V gene encodes CDR1 MDHEN and CDR2 SYDVKM. V lost 2 bases, J lost 6 bases, and 8 bases stayed unmatched. Sequencing was performed with immunoSEQ multiplex PCR; in TCRdb, only in-frame clones are kept and a portion is missing. Here the sample spans 62,000 or so clones, approximately 80% being singletons. Participant age was roughly 18 to 100 years, and participants resided in fewer than 25 US areas. Clinical history as reported by participants underpinned cohort assignment. Sequenced sample: PBMCs or T cells enriched from blood (not recorded which). The sequence derives from a woman aged 40 to 50 with acute COVID-19. The chain combines TRBV28 with TRBJ2-2; 8 bases line up with TRBD1. Written as DNA, the CDR3 is TGTGCCAGCAGTTTACAGGGGGCGATCGAGTCCGGGGAGCTGTTTTTT. Its translation: CASSLQGAIESGELFF.